One sample yielded the 11 T cell receptor beta chains listed below, sequenced in a study of cytomegalovirus exposure and HLA in healthy donors. The PCR ran on 60 Vbeta and 13 Jbeta primers. Data came from immunoSEQ multiplex PCR; TCRdb stores just in-frame clones and leaves some out. The data show roughly 97,000 clones, around 10% seen once. The sequencing sample was made of PBMCs. Receptor source: a man between 45 and 60 years old in good health and CMV-seropositive.

A few counts support this clone. V and J are TRBV19 and TRBJ2-1, with 9 nucleotides matching TRBD2. V shed 4 bases and J 2 bases; nucleotides not matched to a gene: 6. The germline V gene encodes CDR1 LNHDA and CDR2 SQIVND (reference sequence). The CDR3 contains 16 residues. CDR3 protein: CASSKIAGAPYNEQFF. The CDR3 bases are TGTGCCAGTAGTAAGATAGCGGGGGCACCCTACAATGAGCAGTTCTTC. The whole variable domain, remainder taken from reference TRBV19 and TRBJ2-1, is DGGITQSPKYLFRKEGQNVTLSCEQNLNHDAMYWYRQDPGQGLRLIYYSQIVNDFQKGDIAEGYSVSREKKESFPLTVTSAQKNPTAFYLCASSKIAGAPYNEQFFGPGTRLTVL.

This clone has only a few counts. The V and J genes are TRBV6-6 and TRBJ1-6; TRBD1 might be the D (5 bases). The germline V and J ends were trimmed by 5 bases and 6 bases, with 17 bases remaining between them. The CDR3 extends over 16 amino acids. In germline, CDR1 is MNHNY, CDR2 SVGAGI (reference sequence). The CDR3 DNA reads as TGTGCCAGCAGTCCCCTCGGGGGGTCGGGTAATTCACCCCTCCACTTT. Translated: CASSPLGGSGNSPLHF.

The V call is TRBV7-9, the J call TRBJ1-1; D perhaps matches TRBD1 (5 bases). This CDR3 spans 13 amino acids. Trimming took off 6 bases at V and 11 bases at J, with 19 bases between the two ends. Germline-derived CDR1 and CDR2 are SEHNR and FQNEAQ (reference sequence). The CDR3, as DNA: TGTGCCAGCAGAAATCGGGACTCAACCGGGGCTTTCTTT. The encoded protein is CASRNRDSTGAFF.

The chain recombines TRBV28 with TRBJ2-7; D possibly corresponds to TRBD2 (6 bases). CDR3 length: 16 residues. Germline CDR1 reads MDHEN; CDR2 reads SYDVKM. Trimming stripped 1 base from V and 0 bases from J, with 13 bases between. CDR3 bases: TGTGCCAGCAGTTTATACGCTAGCGTAACCTCCTACGAGCAGTACTTC. Its translation: CASSLYASVTSYEQYF.

A few counts support this clone. The gene calls are TRBV5-6 and TRBJ2-1; TRBD2 aligns across 8 bases. This CDR3 spans 14 amino acids. Germline assignment: CDR1 SGHDT and CDR2 YYEEEE. V gave up 1 base and J gave up 8 bases; unmatched junction bases: 5. CDR3 bases: TGTGCCAGCAGCTTGAGCGGGAGCTTGGATGAGCAGTTCTTC. Amino acids: CASSLSGSLDEQFF. Drawing the rest from reference TRBV5-6 and TRBJ2-1, the complete variable domain is DAGVTQSPTHLIKTRGQQVTLRCSPKSGHDTVSWYQQALGQGPQFIFQYYEEEERQRGNFPDRFSGHQFPNYSSELNVNALLLGDSALYLCASSLSGSLDEQFFGPGTRLTVL.

This clone was found a few times. The chain carries TRBV9 and TRBJ2-1, with TRBD2 identical over 7 bases. The ends lost 3 bases at V and 0 bases at J; junction bases unmatched: 3. Germline V gene data show CDR1 as SGDLS and CDR2 as YYNGEE. The CDR3 spans 15 residues. In nucleotides, the CDR3 is TGTGCCAGCAGCGCCCCTAGCGGCTCCTACAATGAGCAGTTCTTC. Amino acid sequence: CASSAPSGSYNEQFF.

The chain combines TRBV6-5 with TRBJ2-7; D unclear. The V gene's germline CDR1 is MNHEY and CDR2 SVGAGI. This CDR3 contains 13 residues. Trimming pared 4 bases from V and 0 bases from J, leaving 7 bases between. The CDR3 reads CASSLQSSYEQYF. The CDR3 DNA reads as TGTGCCAGCAGTTTACAGAGCTCCTACGAGCAGTACTTC.

This clone was counted a few times. CDR3 sequence reads: CASSLSGTGYNEQFF. CDR3 coding DNA: TGTGCCAGCAGCTTGAGTGGGACAGGCTACAATGAGCAGTTCTTC. The chain joins TRBV7-3 to TRBJ2-1, with 8 bases identical to TRBD1. Unmatched junction bases numbered 4, after V lost 3 bases and J lost 3 bases. This CDR3 region has 15 residues. Germline CDR1 reads SGHTA; CDR2 reads FQGTGA. The variable domain in full, with the rest retrieved from reference TRBV7-3 and TRBJ2-1, is GAGVSQTPSNKVTEKGKYVELRCDPISGHTALYWYRQSLGQGPEFLIYFQGTGAADDSGLPNDRFFAVRPEGSVSTLKIQRTERGDSAVYLCASSLSGTGYNEQFFGPGTRLTVL.

Notes on this clone: Other DNA sequences in this specimen translate into the identical CDR3. V gene TRBV5-1 combines with J gene TRBJ2-3, with D maybe TRBD1 (6 bases). Trimming removed 2 bases from V and 1 base from J, with 14 bases in between. Looked up from germline, CDR1 is SGHRS and CDR2 is YFSETQ. The CDR3 is 16 amino acids. This chain's CDR3 is CASSFGVGAGTDTQYF. CDR3 sequence (DNA): TGCGCCAGCAGCTTTGGCGTGGGGGCCGGCACAGATACGCAGTATTTT.

This rearrangement joins TRBV5-1 to TRBJ1-2; weak D call: TRBD1 (5 bases). The length of the CDR3 is 14 residues. V lost 6 bases and J 4 bases, leaving 16 bases between the germline ends. Germline values: CDR1 SGHRS, CDR2 YFSETQ. The CDR3 loop is CASTIGQGGYGYTF. The CDR3 DNA follows: TGCGCCAGCACCATCGGCCAGGGTGGCTATGGCTACACCTTC.

This chain uses TRBV6-6 with TRBJ2-3; tentative D call: TRBD2 (5 bases). Germline CDR1 is MNHNY and CDR2 is SVGAGI (reference sequence). V was pared by 9 bases and J by 4 bases, with 11 bases between. This CDR3 is 12 amino acids long. CDR3: CASWRTADTQYF. In DNA form, the CDR3 reads TGTGCCAGTTGGAGGACTGCAGATACGCAGTATTTT.